The 22 T cell receptor beta chains listed next were all sequenced from one sample in a study of T cell changes during pregnancy in multiple sclerosis. The data were produced by immunoSEQ multiplex PCR, yet TCRdb's version contains in-frame clones alone and is incomplete. The data contain around 38,000 clones, about 92% of them singletons. The source was CD8+ T cells from peripheral blood mononuclear cells, collected in the third trimester of pregnancy. These receptors were obtained from a female donor with multiple sclerosis, enrolled in a pregnancy study.

The chain combines TRBV9 with TRBJ2-3; TRBD2 matches at 9 bases. Trimming cost V 1 base and J 0 bases; bases outside gene matches: 9. The CDR3 runs 18 residues. CDR1 SGDLS and CDR2 YYNGEE come from the germline V gene. The CDR3 is CASSVSGSGRASTDTQYF. CDR3 in DNA: TGTGCCAGCAGCGTATCTGGTAGCGGGAGAGCCAGCACAGATACGCAGTATTTT.

In this sample, this clone turned up once. V and J are TRBV29-1 and TRBJ2-1, with D tentatively TRBD2 (6 bases). The CDR3 covers 13 residues. CDR1 and CDR2 from the germline V gene are SQVTM and ANQGSEA. Deletions cut 0 bases from V and 6 bases from J, with 9 bases between. CDR3: CSVEDGGVNEQFF. In DNA, the CDR3 is TGCAGCGTTGAAGATGGAGGGGTCAATGAGCAGTTCTTC.

This sequence joins TRBV18 and TRBJ2-7; D call uncertain. Trimming stripped 5 bases from V and 6 bases from J, with 8 bases between. Germline CDR1 is KGHSH and CDR2 is LQKENI. This CDR3 contains 11 residues. The CDR3 DNA follows: TGTGCCAGCTCATTCTCCGGCGAGCAGTACTTC. Translating gives CASSFSGEQYF. Full variable domain (outside the CDR3, taken from reference TRBV18 and TRBJ2-7): NAGVMQNPRHLVRRRGQEARLRCSPMKGHSHVYWYRQLPEEGLKFMVYLQKENIIDESGMPKERFSAEFPKEGPSILRIQQVVRGDSAAYFCASSFSGEQYFGPGTRLTVT.

This clone was found once. This chain uses TRBV19 with TRBJ2-7; maybe TRBD2 (5 bases). V was cut by 10 bases and J by 0 bases, with 10 bases left in between. The V gene's germline CDR1 is LNHDA and CDR2 SQIVND (reference sequence). The CDR3 is made up of 12 amino acids. The CDR3 loop reads CATEGSSYEQYF. CDR3 coding DNA: TGTGCCACGGAAGGGAGCTCCTACGAGCAGTACTTC.

This clone turned up a few times. The chain carries TRBV7-9 and TRBJ1-3; 7 bases align to TRBD1. After removal of 5 bases from V and 7 bases from J, the junction contained 11 bases not matched to a gene. CDR1 SEHNR and CDR2 FQNEAQ come from the germline V gene (reference sequence). The CDR3 contains 15 residues. The CDR3 spells CASSPQDRDRNTIYF. The CDR3 DNA reads TGTGCCAGCAGCCCACAAGACAGGGATCGGAACACCATATATTTT.

The V and J genes are TRBV5-1 and TRBJ1-2, with 8 bases lining up with TRBD1. There are 14 residues in the CDR3. Germline CDR1 SGHRS, CDR2 YFSETQ. V was clipped by 6 bases and J by 7 bases; unmatched bases: 11. The CDR3 DNA follows: TGCGCCAGCACCACCCGGACAGGGTCACCTGGCTACACCTTC. Its protein is CASTTRTGSPGYTF.

The chain employs TRBV28 and TRBJ2-2, with unresolved D. V was cut by 5 bases and J by 7 bases, with 11 bases left in between. The CDR3 has 13 residues. Looked up from germline, CDR1 is MDHEN and CDR2 is SYDVKM. CDR3 residues: CASSPLRGGELFF. CDR3 nucleotides: TGTGCCAGCAGTCCCCTTAGAGGCGGGGAGCTGTTTTTT. Full variable domain (remainder filled in from reference TRBV28 and TRBJ2-2): DVKVTQSSRYLVKRTGEKVFLECVQDMDHENMFWYRQDPGLGLRLIYFSYDVKMKEKGDIPEGYSVSREKKERFSLILESASTNQTSMYLCASSPLRGGELFFGEGSRLTVL.

This clone is medium-sized in the sample. The V and J genes are TRBV29-1 and TRBJ2-1, with D perhaps matching TRBD2 (6 bases). With 6 bases removed from V and 10 bases from J, the gap between germline ends came to 25 bases. The CDR3 runs to 15 residues. Germline V lookup: CDR1 SQVTM, CDR2 ANQGSEA. The CDR3 sequence is CSVKLRDGEVLEQFF. As DNA, the CDR3 is TGCAGCGTAAAACTCCGGGACGGGGAGGTCTTGGAGCAGTTCTTC.

This rearrangement joins TRBV12-5 to TRBJ2-7, with 7 positions matching TRBD2. CDR3 size: 15 residues. Per germline, CDR1 LGHNT and CDR2 FRNRAP. V lost 0 bases, J lost 5 bases, and 7 bases stayed unmatched. CDR3 sequence: CASGLVLAQGDEQYF. The CDR3 DNA reads TGTGCTAGTGGTTTGGTACTAGCGCAAGGGGACGAGCAGTACTTC. The variable domain in full, completed from reference TRBV12-5 and TRBJ2-7, reads DARVTQTPRHKVTEMGQEVTMRCQPILGHNTVFWYRQTMMQGLELLAYFRNRAPLDDSGMPKDRFSAEMPDATLATLKIQPSEPRDSAVYFCASGLVLAQGDEQYFGPGTRLTVT.

This chain joins TRBV9 and TRBJ2-3; 9 bases match TRBD2. The CDR3 is made up of 16 amino acids. CDR1 and CDR2 from the germline V gene are SGDLS and YYNGEE. The V gene end was trimmed by 3 bases and the J gene end by 4 bases; junction bases not matched to a gene: 9. In DNA, the CDR3 is TGTGCCAGCAGCGCAATAGCGGGAGTGGCTGCAGATACGCAGTATTTT. Its translation is CASSAIAGVAADTQYF.

This sequence joins TRBV4-1 and TRBJ2-7; weak D call: TRBD2 (5 bases). This CDR3 has 15 residues. V lost 2 bases and J 1 base, leaving 12 bases between the germline ends. Germline values: CDR1 MGHRA, CDR2 YSYEKL. In DNA, the CDR3 is TGCGCCAGCAGCCAATACCAACTAGGTTCCTACGAGCAGTACTTC. Encoded protein: CASSQYQLGSYEQYF.

The chain carries TRBV4-1 and TRBJ2-1; 9 nucleotides agree with TRBD1. The V and J ends lost 0 bases and 9 bases, in that order; junction bases with no gene match: 9. Germline CDR1 MGHRA, CDR2 YSYEKL. The CDR3 consists of 16 residues. DNA for the CDR3: TGCGCCAGCAGCCAAGAGACCGGGACAGGGATGGTTGAGCAGTTCTTC. It specifies CASSQETGTGMVEQFF.

This clone came up once. A junction boundary mismatches the germline segment, possibly from a read error. This chain connects TRBV29-1 to TRBJ2-2; the D gene is possibly TRBD2 (6 bases). Germline lookup yields CDR1 SQVTM and CDR2 ANQGSEA. The CDR3 covers 12 residues. This CDR3 is CSVDLRDQGAVF. DNA of the CDR3: TGCAGCGTTGATTTGCGGGACCAGGGAGCTGTTTTT.

This rearrangement joins TRBV6-5 to TRBJ1-5; 7 bases map to TRBD1. V was clipped by 6 bases and J by 0 bases; unmatched bases: 5. CDR1 is MNHEY and CDR2 is SVGAGI in the germline V gene. The CDR3 has 15 residues. CDR3: CASRSGTDSNQPQHF. As DNA, the CDR3 is TGTGCCAGCAGGTCCGGGACAGATAGCAATCAGCCCCAGCATTTT.

This clone was seen just once. CDR3 DNA: TGTGCCAGCAGCTCACCTGGACAGGGCTACGAGCAGTACTTC. It yields the protein CASSSPGQGYEQYF. The chain uses TRBV7-6 and TRBJ2-7; TRBD1 matches 8 bases. Germline V gene sequence: CDR1 SGHVS, CDR2 FNYEAQ. The CDR3 totals 14 residues. The junction had 5 bases not matched to a gene; V was cut back by 4 bases and J by 3 bases.

This chain joins TRBV7-3 and TRBJ2-3, with TRBD2 identical over 7 bases. This CDR3 spans 15 amino acids. Trimming took 3 bases from V and 1 from J; bases not matched to a gene: 4. Germline V lookup: CDR1 SGHTA, CDR2 FQGTGA. This CDR3 reads CASSLGGGGTDTQYF. CDR3 sequence (DNA): TGTGCCAGCAGCTTGGGGGGAGGGGGCACAGATACGCAGTATTTT.

V is TRBV29-1 and J is TRBJ1-1; 9 bases agree with TRBD1. This CDR3 comprises 13 residues. The V gene end was trimmed by 6 bases and the J gene end by 6 bases; junction bases not matched to a gene: 8. Germline values: CDR1 SQVTM, CDR2 ANQGSEA. The CDR3 loop is CSVDRGMVAEAFF. The CDR3 DNA is TGCAGCGTCGACAGGGGGATGGTGGCTGAAGCTTTCTTT.

The V call is TRBV9, the J call TRBJ1-1; perhaps TRBD1 as D (5 bases). V lost 3 bases to trimming and J lost 4 bases, with 13 bases between them. CDR1 and CDR2 (germline): SGDLS, YYNGEE. The CDR3 runs 14 residues. The CDR3 DNA is TGTGCCAGCAGCGGATCCCGGGGGAGCACTGAAGCTTTCTTT. The encoded protein is CASSGSRGSTEAFF. Supplemented by reference TRBV9 and TRBJ1-1, the full variable domain reads DSGVTQTPKHLITATGQRVTLRCSPRSGDLSVYWYQQSLDQGLQFLIQYYNGEERAKGNILERFSAQQFPDLHSELNLSSLELGDSALYFCASSGSRGSTEAFFGQGTRLTVV.

This chain links TRBV7-2 with TRBJ2-7, with TRBD1 matching 7 bases. The junction had 4 bases not matched to a gene; V was cut back by 3 bases and J by 2 bases. The length of the CDR3 is 14 residues. From germline, CDR1 is SGHTA and CDR2 FQGNSA. The CDR3 region has the DNA TGTGCCAGCAGCTTTGAGCAGGGGGCCTACGAGCAGTACTTC. This codes for CASSFEQGAYEQYF.

The gene calls are TRBV27 and TRBJ1-5; D is unclear. Trimming took off 5 bases at V and 2 bases at J, with 10 bases between the two ends. The CDR3 sequence is 14 residues long. Germline lookup yields CDR1 MNHEY and CDR2 SMNVEV (reference sequence). The CDR3 is CASSPSHGNQPQHF. CDR3 bases: TGTGCCAGCAGTCCGAGTCACGGCAATCAGCCCCAGCATTTT.

The chain's CDR3 is CASSPSGGFPNEQFF. DNA of the CDR3: TGTGCCAGCAGCCCAAGTGGAGGTTTTCCCAATGAGCAGTTCTTC. The chain joins TRBV9 to TRBJ2-1, with D perhaps matching TRBD2 (5 bases). V was trimmed by 4 bases and J by 6 bases, leaving 17 bases between them. From germline, CDR1 is SGDLS and CDR2 YYNGEE. The CDR3 loop spans 15 amino acids.

Relative to its sample, this clone is large. The gene calls are TRBV6-1 and TRBJ1-1; D is perhaps TRBD1 (6 bases). Germline CDR1 reads MNHNS; CDR2 reads SASEGT. This CDR3 spans 13 amino acids. V was trimmed by 6 bases and J by 4 bases, leaving 12 bases between them. The CDR3 loop is CASSQGYRTEAFF. The DNA for the CDR3 is TGTGCCAGCAGCCAGGGGTACCGCACTGAAGCTTTCTTT.